Listed below are T cell receptor beta chains from one sample, sequenced in a study of T-cell reconstitution after alpha-beta-depleted transplantation in children. Via MiXCR, TCRdb re-called the PCR reads, giving one row per CDR3 protein. The repertoire consists of about 120,000 distinct CDR3 sequences, with 10% occurring once and the leading ten covering under 35%. The material sequenced was PBMCs, taken before TCRalphabeta/CD19-depleted stem cell transplant. The receptors were gathered from a boy aged 2 to 10 with acute lymphoblastic leukemia, due to receive a stem cell transplant. Each CDR3 is given with its conserved first and last residue. The D gene is left open where the match is weak. Not every row has a clone size; where given, it reads once, few, many or a size class.

J	size	V	D	DNA	CDR3
TRBJ2-2	many	TRBV7-9	NA	TGTGCCAGGAGCGCGAACACCGGGGAGCTGTTTTTT	CARSANTGELFF
TRBJ2-1	NA	TRBV20-1	NA	TGCCGTGCTAGTTCCGGGGACCGGGAGCAGTTCTTC	CRASSGDREQFF
TRBJ1-5	NA	TRBV30	NA	TGTGCCTGGAGAGGTGCGGCAAATCAGCCCCAGCATTTT	CAWRGAANQPQHF
TRBJ2-2	many	TRBV5-1	TRBD2	TGCGCCAGCAGCCCCGGGGGGGTGAACACCGGGGAGCTGTTTTTT	CASSPGGVNTGELFF
TRBJ2-7	few	TRBV14	NA	TGTGCCAGCAGCCAAGCCCAGGGGTGGGCGTACTTC	CASSQAQGWAYF
TRBJ2-1	many	TRBV3-1	NA	TGTGCCAGCAGCCAAGAGAGGCAGGGGTACGGCAATGAGCAGTTCTTC	CASSQERQGYGNEQFF
TRBJ1-1	few	TRBV9	TRBD1	TGTGCCAGCAGCTCGACAGGGGGGACGAACACTGAAGCTTTCTTT	CASSSTGGTNTEAFF
TRBJ1-1	NA	TRBV28	TRBD1	TGTGCCAGCAGTCCACCGGGACAGACCATGAACACTGAAGCTTTCTTT	CASSPPGQTMNTEAFF
TRBJ2-3	few	TRBV6-5	TRBD2	TGTGCCAGCAGTACTACTAGCGGGAGAATTACAGATACGCAGTATTTT	CASSTTSGRITDTQYF
TRBJ2-5	NA	TRBV7-9	TRBD1	TGTGCCAGCAGCTTAGAGGGACAGACCTTTCAAGAGACCCAGTACTTC	CASSLEGQTFQETQYF
TRBJ1-1	NA	TRBV6-6	NA	TGTGCCAGCAGTTACGCGAGTGGTGAAGCTTTCTTT	CASSYASGEAFF
TRBJ2-7	few	TRBV6-1	TRBD2	TGTGCCAGCAGTGAAGCGCGGGGGATAGTTAAGAACGAGCAGTACTTC	CASSEARGIVKNEQYF
TRBJ2-7	NA	TRBV7-7	TRBD1	TGTGCCAGCGCTCAGGGGGCGCTCTACGAGCAGTACTTC	CASAQGALYEQYF
TRBJ1-2	many	TRBV7-2	NA	TGTGCCAGCAGCAACAGCAACTATGGCTACACCTTC	CASSNSNYGYTF
TRBJ2-5	NA	TRBV5-1	NA	TGCGCCAGCAGCGACCAGGCAGGGCCGGGGGAGACCCAGTACTTC	CASSDQAGPGETQYF
TRBJ2-7	many	TRBV29-1	TRBD1	TGCAGCGTTGTGGGGCGGGACAGGACCTACGAGCAGTACTTC	CSVVGRDRTYEQYF
TRBJ2-7	NA	TRBV30	TRBD2	TGTGCCCAATGGGCGGGAGAAGACTACGAGCAGTACTTC	CAQWAGEDYEQYF
TRBJ1-1	few	TRBV12-3/TRBV12-4	TRBD1	TGTGCCAGCAGTTTAGTCGTAGGTCAGGGGGACAGCGCTTTCTTT	CASSLVVGQGDSAFF
TRBJ1-1	many	TRBV18	NA	TGTGCCAGCTCACAAACGGTCCAAGGGGACACTGAAGCTTTCTTT	CASSQTVQGDTEAFF
TRBJ2-2	NA	TRBV5-1	NA	TGCGCCAGCAGCTTTAAGGGTGGAGACTTCGCGAACACCGGGGAGCTGTTTTTT	CASSFKGGDFANTGELFF
TRBJ2-1	NA	TRBV12-3/TRBV12-4	NA	TGTGCCAGCAGTTTCGTGGGACGGGGTGAGCAGTTCTTC	CASSFVGRGEQFF
TRBJ2-1	few	TRBV5-1	NA	TGCGCCAGCAGCTTTAAGGGTCGCCCCTTGTTCTTC	CASSFKGRPLFF
TRBJ2-1	few	TRBV20-1	NA	TGCAGTGCCTTTAAGGGAGGCAATGAGCAGTTCTTC	CSAFKGGNEQFF
TRBJ2-1	many	TRBV3-1	TRBD2	TGTGCCTCCTGCCAAGAGCGGACTAGCGGATACAATGAGCAGTTCTTC	CASCQERTSGYNEQFF
TRBJ2-3	NA	TRBV4-2	TRBD2	TGTGCCAGCAGCCGCGTGAGTAGCGGGAGCAGAGCAGATACGCAGTATTTT	CASSRVSSGSRADTQYF
TRBJ2-1	few	TRBV7-3	NA	TGTGCCAGCAGCTTGGGACCCCGCTCCTACAATGAGCAGTTCTTC	CASSLGPRSYNEQFF
TRBJ2-5	NA	TRBV12-3/TRBV12-4	TRBD2	TGTGCCAGCACCCGGACTAGCGGGAGGCTCTACTTC	CASTRTSGRLYF
TRBJ1-1	NA	TRBV4-1	NA	TGCGCCAGCAGCCTTTCTGAGGGAAGCACTGAAGCTTTCTTT	CASSLSEGSTEAFF
TRBJ2-1	few	TRBV28	TRBD2	TGTGCCAGCAGTTCCGGGACTAGCGAGTACAATGAGCAGTTCTTC	CASSSGTSEYNEQFF
TRBJ1-5	few	TRBV15	NA	TGTGCCACCAGCAGAAAGGGACACTCCAATCAGCCCCAGCATTTT	CATSRKGHSNQPQHF
TRBJ2-5	many	TRBV6-5	TRBD2	TGTGCCAGCAGTTACGGCTACGGGACTAGCGGGAGAGGCGAGACCCAGTACTTC	CASSYGYGTSGRGETQYF
TRBJ1-1	NA	TRBV12-3/TRBV12-4	NA	TGTGCCAGCAGTTTTACCAGGGTGGGTGAAGCTTTCTTT	CASSFTRVGEAFF
TRBJ2-1	few	TRBV20-1	TRBD2	TGCAGTGGGACCCCTAGCGGGGCCTACAATGAGCAGTTCTTC	CSGTPSGAYNEQFF
TRBJ2-7	many	TRBV4-1	NA	TGCGCCAGCAGCCAAAGGGAGGTCCGGAGCTCCTACGAGCAGTACTTC	CASSQREVRSSYEQYF
TRBJ2-4	NA	TRBV7-2	NA	TGTGCCAGCAGCTCCCGAGTCCGGATCGGGTCCAAAAACATTCAGTACTTC	CASSSRVRIGSKNIQYF
TRBJ2-5	few	TRBV6-5	TRBD2	TGTGCCAGCAGTTCTGGCGGGAGGGCGGGGGAGACCCAGTACTTC	CASSSGGRAGETQYF
TRBJ2-3	few	TRBV2	TRBD2	TGTGCCAGCAAGCCCAGCGGGAGACGGGTAGATACGCAGTATTTT	CASKPSGRRVDTQYF
TRBJ2-1	NA	TRBV12-3/TRBV12-4	TRBD2	TGTGCCAGCAGGGTTACTAGCGGGAGGAGGAATGAGCAGTTCTTC	CASRVTSGRRNEQFF
TRBJ1-1	few	TRBV12-3/TRBV12-4	TRBD1	TGTGCCAGCAGTTTGGGACAGGGATGGGACACTGAAGCTTTCTTT	CASSLGQGWDTEAFF
TRBJ2-3	many	TRBV5-6	NA	TGTGCCAGCAGCCCCGACAGACGTGATACGCAGTATTTT	CASSPDRRDTQYF
TRBJ1-2	many	TRBV5-6	NA	TGTGCCAGCAGCTTAACAGGTGCGAACTATGGCTACACCTTC	CASSLTGANYGYTF
TRBJ2-1	few	TRBV3-1	NA	TGTGCCAGCAGCCTCTCACTTAGCGGCCCTCAGGGAGAGCAGTTCTTC	CASSLSLSGPQGEQFF
TRBJ1-1	many	TRBV10-2	NA	TGCGCCAGCAGTGACGTCGCTGAAGCTTTCTTT	CASSDVAEAFF
TRBJ2-1	NA	TRBV3-1	NA	TGTGCCAGCAGCCAAGACCCGGTCTCCTACAATGAGCAGTTCTTC	CASSQDPVSYNEQFF
TRBJ2-7	many	TRBV24-1	TRBD1	TGTGCCACCAGTGATCTCGGACAGGGGAGATACGAGCAGTACTTC	CATSDLGQGRYEQYF
TRBJ1-2	few	TRBV5-1	NA	TGCGCCAGCAGCTTAAAAGGACAGAGCTATGGCTACACCTTC	CASSLKGQSYGYTF
TRBJ1-5	NA	TRBV28	TRBD1	TGTGCCAGCAGTTCCCCATCGACCGGACAGGGAGGAGGTCGGAATCAGCCCCAGCATTTT	CASSSPSTGQGGGRNQPQHF
TRBJ1-5	NA	TRBV7-8	NA	TGTGCCAGCAGCTTAAGGATCAGGGGAGTGGGCAATCAGCCCCAGCATTTT	CASSLRIRGVGNQPQHF
TRBJ2-1	few	TRBV20-1	NA	TGCAGTGCTAGAGGGCCGGGGAGCCTGTACAATGAGCAGTTCTTC	CSARGPGSLYNEQFF
TRBJ2-3	many	TRBV12-3/TRBV12-4	TRBD2	TGTGCCAGCAGTTGGCGCGCTAGCGGGAGGGCAGATACGCAGTATTTT	CASSWRASGRADTQYF
TRBJ2-7	many	TRBV5-1	NA	TGCGCCAGCAGCATAAATGGACTTACCTCCTACGAGCAGTACTTC	CASSINGLTSYEQYF
TRBJ2-7	NA	TRBV11-1	TRBD2	TGTGCCAGCAGCCCGCCATCAAGGAGCGGGAGGGGATCCTACGAGCAGTACTTC	CASSPPSRSGRGSYEQYF
TRBJ1-4	NA	TRBV5-1	TRBD1	TGCGCCAGCAGCTTAGGACAGGGACGTGAAAAACTGTTTTTT	CASSLGQGREKLFF
TRBJ2-1	many	TRBV5-5	TRBD2	TGTGCCAGCAGCTTGGTACTTAGCGGGAGGTACAACAATGAGCAGTTCTTC	CASSLVLSGRYNNEQFF